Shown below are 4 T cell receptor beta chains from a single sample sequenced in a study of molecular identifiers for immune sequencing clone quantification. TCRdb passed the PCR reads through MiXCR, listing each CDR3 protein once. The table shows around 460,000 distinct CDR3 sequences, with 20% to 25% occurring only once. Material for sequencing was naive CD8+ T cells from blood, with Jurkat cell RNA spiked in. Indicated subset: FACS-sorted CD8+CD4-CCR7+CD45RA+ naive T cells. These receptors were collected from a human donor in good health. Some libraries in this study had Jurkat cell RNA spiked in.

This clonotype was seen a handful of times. The CDR3 region is CATSGGTGSTDTQYF. In nucleotides, the CDR3 is TGTGCCACCAGTGGGGGGACAGGGAGCACAGATACGCAGTATTTT. The V and J genes are TRBV24-1 and TRBJ2-3, with TRBD1 matching over 9 bases. Germline CDR1 is KGHDR and CDR2 is SFDVKD. CDR3 length equals 15 residues. V dropped 5 bases and J dropped 0; count of bases not matched to a gene: 2.

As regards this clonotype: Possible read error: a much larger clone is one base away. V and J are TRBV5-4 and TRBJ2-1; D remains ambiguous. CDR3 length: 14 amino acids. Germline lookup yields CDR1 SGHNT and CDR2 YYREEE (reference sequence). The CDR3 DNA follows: TGTGCCAGCAGCTTCCCTCCGTCAGACAATGATCAGTTCTTC. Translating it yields CASSFPPSDNDQFF.

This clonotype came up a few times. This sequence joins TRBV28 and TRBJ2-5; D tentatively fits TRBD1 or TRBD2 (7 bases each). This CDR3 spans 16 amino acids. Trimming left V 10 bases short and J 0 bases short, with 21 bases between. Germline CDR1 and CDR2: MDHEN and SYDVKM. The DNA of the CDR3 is TGTGCCACCTGCCTGGGGGGAGGGGGCAACCAAGAGACCCAGTACTTC. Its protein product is CATCLGGGGNQETQYF. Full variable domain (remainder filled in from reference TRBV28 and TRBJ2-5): DVKVTQSSRYLVKRTGEKVFLECVQDMDHENMFWYRQDPGLGLRLIYFSYDVKMKEKGDIPEGYSVSREKKERFSLILESASTNQTSMYLCATCLGGGGNQETQYFGPGTRLLVL.

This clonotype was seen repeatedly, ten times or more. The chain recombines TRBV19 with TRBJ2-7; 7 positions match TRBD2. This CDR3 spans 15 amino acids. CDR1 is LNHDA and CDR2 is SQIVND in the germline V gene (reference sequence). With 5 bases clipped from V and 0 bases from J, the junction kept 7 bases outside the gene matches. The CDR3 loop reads CASSPSGSSSYEQYF. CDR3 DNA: TGTGCCAGTAGTCCTAGCGGATCGAGCTCCTACGAGCAGTACTTC. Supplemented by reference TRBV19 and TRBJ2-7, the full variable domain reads DGGITQSPKYLFRKEGQNVTLSCEQNLNHDAMYWYRQDPGQGLRLIYYSQIVNDFQKGDIAEGYSVSREKKESFPLTVTSAQKNPTAFYLCASSPSGSSSYEQYFGPGTRLTVT.